The subject of this entry is one T cell receptor beta chain. The entry originates in a study of blood T cell repertoires in COVID-19. The method was immunoSEQ multiplex PCR; TCRdb's version includes in-frame clones alone and lacks a portion of them. This sample has some 130,000 clones, with more than 75% found just once. All enrollees were about 18 to 100 years old and from 20 to 25 US areas. Cohort assignment relied on participant-reported clinical history. Recovery meant two consecutive negative NP/OP PCR tests, professional clearance, or resolved symptoms. The CDR3 is 15 residues long. The V gene lost 4 bases and the J gene lost 5 bases, with 14 bases spanning the gap. The germline gives CDR1 MGHRA, CDR2 YSYEKL.

The TCR originated in a woman aged 50 to 60 who had recovered from COVID-19. The sample was PBMCs or T cells enriched from blood (not recorded which). The chain joins TRBV4-1 to TRBJ1-4; D is possibly TRBD1 (6 bases). CDR3 in DNA: TGCGCCAGCAGCCCTCCCCGGGGGGCCAATGAAAAACTGTTTTTT. As protein: CASSPPRGANEKLFF.